This T cell receptor (beta chain) was sequenced for a study of blood T cell repertoires in COVID-19. For the study at large: The United States, Italy and Spain supplied acute and convalescent COVID-19 samples. In each case, the material was cDNA or gDNA derived from T cells, B-cell-depleted T cells, or PBMCs.

V was pared by 1 base and J by 3 bases, with 2 bases of the junction left unmatched. The CDR3 extends over 15 amino acids. Germline V gene lookup returns CDR1 SGHTA and CDR2 FQGNSA. As processed by the authors: Amplification of reference gene primers provided the estimated nucleated cell counts. Sequencing used immunoSEQ multiplex PCR; TCRdb keeps in-frame clones, though not all of them. V, J and clone size derive from that table, while D and trimming were established from the DNA sequence. The sample holds over 200,000 clones, about 85% seen once. The J gene is TRBJ1-4, the V gene TRBV7-2, with 7 positions matching TRBD1. Sequencing was performed on peripheral blood. The receptor was isolated from a man between 40 and 49 years old with acute or convalescent COVID-19. The CDR3, as DNA: TGTGCCAGCAGCTTAGGGGGACAGCCTAATGAAAAACTGTTTTTT. Its protein is CASSLGGQPNEKLFF.